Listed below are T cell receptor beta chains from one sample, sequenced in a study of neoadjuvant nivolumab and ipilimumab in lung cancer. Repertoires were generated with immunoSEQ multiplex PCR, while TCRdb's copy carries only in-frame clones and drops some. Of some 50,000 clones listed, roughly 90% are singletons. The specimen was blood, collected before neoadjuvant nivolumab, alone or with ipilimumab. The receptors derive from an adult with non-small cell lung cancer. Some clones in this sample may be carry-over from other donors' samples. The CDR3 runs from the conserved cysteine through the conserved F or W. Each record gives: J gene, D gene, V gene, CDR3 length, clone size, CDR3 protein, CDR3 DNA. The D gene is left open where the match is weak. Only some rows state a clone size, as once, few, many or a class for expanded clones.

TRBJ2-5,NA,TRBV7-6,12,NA,CASSLPQETQYF,TGTGCCAGCAGCTTACCACAAGAGACCCAGTACTTC
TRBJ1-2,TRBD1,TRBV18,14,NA,CASFGDSSTIGYTF,TGTGCCAGCTTCGGGGACAGCTCCACTATTGGCTACACCTTC
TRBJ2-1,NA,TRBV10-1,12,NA,CASSESSNEQFF,TGCGCCAGCAGTGAGTCGAGCAATGAGCAGTTCTTC
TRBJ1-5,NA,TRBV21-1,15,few,CASSKGQGVNQPQHF,TGTGCCAGCAGCAAAGGACAGGGGGTGAATCAGCCCCAGCATTTT
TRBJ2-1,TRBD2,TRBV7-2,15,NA,CASSWTSGNYNEQFF,TGTGCCAGCAGCTGGACTAGCGGGAACTACAATGAGCAGTTCTTC
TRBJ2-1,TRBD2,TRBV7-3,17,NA,CASSSYTAGTSGNEQFF,TGTGCCAGCAGCTCATACACCGCCGGGACTAGCGGAAATGAGCAGTTCTTC
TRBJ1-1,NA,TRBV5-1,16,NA,CASSSKVTGMNTEAFF,TGCGCCAGCAGCTCCAAAGTGACAGGCATGAACACTGAAGCTTTCTTT
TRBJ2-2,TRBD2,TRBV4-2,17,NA,CASSPSSSGRAEGELFF,TGTGCCAGCAGCCCCTCGTCTAGCGGGAGGGCGGAAGGGGAGCTGTTTTTT
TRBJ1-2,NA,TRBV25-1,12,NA,CASSEWGYGYTF,TGTGCCAGCAGTGAATGGGGCTATGGCTACACCTTC
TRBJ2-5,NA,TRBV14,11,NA,CASSQEETQYF,TGTGCCAGCAGCCAAGAAGAGACCCAGTACTTC
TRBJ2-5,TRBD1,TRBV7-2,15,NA,CASSLGQGADETQYF,TGTGCCAGCAGCTTAGGACAGGGGGCGGACGAGACCCAGTACTTC
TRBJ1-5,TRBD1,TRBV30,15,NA,CAWSVGGQGNQPQHF,TGTGCCTGGAGTGTAGGGGGACAGGGGAATCAGCCCCAGCATTTT
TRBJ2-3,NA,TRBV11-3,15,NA,CASSLDGSSTDTQYF,TGTGCCAGCAGCTTAGACGGTTCCTCCACAGATACGCAGTATTTT
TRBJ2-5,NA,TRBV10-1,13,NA,CASSELRGGTQYF,TGCGCCAGCAGTGAGCTTAGGGGGGGGACCCAGTACTTC
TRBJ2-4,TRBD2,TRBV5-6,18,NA,CASSWYRASGRRINIQYF,TGTGCCAGCAGCTGGTACAGGGCCAGCGGGAGGAGGATAAACATTCAGTACTTC
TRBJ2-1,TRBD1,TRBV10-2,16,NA,CASSVRDRGHQYEQFF,TGCGCCAGCAGTGTAAGGGACAGGGGACATCAATATGAGCAGTTCTTC
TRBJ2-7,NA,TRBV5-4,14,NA,CASSPTGPNREQYF,TGTGCCAGCAGCCCGACCGGGCCGAATCGGGAGCAGTACTTC
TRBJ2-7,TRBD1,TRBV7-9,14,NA,CASSLGAGGDEQYF,TGTGCCAGCAGCTTAGGGGCAGGGGGTGACGAGCAGTACTTC
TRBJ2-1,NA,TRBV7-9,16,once,CASSFYQRVDMVEQFF,TGTGCCAGCAGCTTCTACCAGCGGGTCGATATGGTTGAGCAGTTCTTC
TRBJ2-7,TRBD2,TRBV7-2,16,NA,CASSLGTSGRVNEQYF,TGTGCCAGCAGCTTAGGGACTAGCGGGAGGGTAAACGAGCAGTACTTC
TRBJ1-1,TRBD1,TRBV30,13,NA,CAWMKGAGTEAFF,TGTGCCTGGATGAAGGGGGCAGGTACTGAAGCTTTCTTT
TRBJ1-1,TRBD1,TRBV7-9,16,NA,CASSLGDRGRPTEAFF,TGTGCCAGCAGCTTGGGCGACAGGGGGCGCCCCACTGAAGCTTTCTTT
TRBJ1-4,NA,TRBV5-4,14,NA,CASSFGVKREKLFF,TGTGCCAGCAGCTTCGGGGTTAAGCGTGAAAAACTGTTTTTT
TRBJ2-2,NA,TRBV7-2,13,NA,CASSLDGAGELFF,TGTGCCAGCAGCTTAGATGGCGCCGGGGAGCTGTTTTTT
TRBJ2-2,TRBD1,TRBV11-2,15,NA,CASSRQGINTGELFF,TGTGCCAGCAGTCGACAGGGCATAAACACCGGGGAGCTGTTTTTT
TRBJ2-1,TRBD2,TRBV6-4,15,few,CASSESAGGNNEQFF,TGTGCCAGCAGTGAATCAGCGGGGGGAAACAATGAGCAGTTCTTC
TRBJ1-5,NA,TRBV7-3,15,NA,CASRGGAGYRQPQHF,TGTGCCAGCAGGGGGGGCGCGGGGTATCGTCAGCCCCAGCATTTT
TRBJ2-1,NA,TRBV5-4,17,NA,CASSPQGRQGAGNEQFF,TGTGCCAGCAGCCCTCAAGGTCGGCAGGGCGCGGGGAATGAGCAGTTCTTC
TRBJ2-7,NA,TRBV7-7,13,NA,CASSTGDLYEQYF,TGTGCTAGCAGCACGGGAGATCTCTACGAGCAGTACTTC
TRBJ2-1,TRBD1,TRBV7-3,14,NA,CASSFTGGYNEQFF,TGTGCCAGCAGCTTCACAGGGGGCTACAATGAGCAGTTCTTC
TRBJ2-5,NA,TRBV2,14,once,CASSESVTRETQYF,TGTGCCAGCAGTGAATCGGTGACCAGGGAGACCCAGTACTTC
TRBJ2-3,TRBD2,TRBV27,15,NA,CATAVAGGPADTQYF,TGTGCCACCGCTGTGGCGGGAGGGCCTGCAGATACGCAGTATTTT
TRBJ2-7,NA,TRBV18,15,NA,CASSPRGTPLSEQYF,TGTGCCAGCTCACCACGCGGGACCCCTCTTAGCGAGCAGTACTTC